The 14 T cell receptor beta chains presented below share a single source sample, sequenced in a study of blood T cells in healthy people across ages. The authors ran a second PCR of 7 to 11 cycles using a sample-barcoded 5' primer and a J-beta primer mix. TCRdb reprocessed the 5' RACE reads with MiXCR, giving one entry per CDR3 protein. The sample lists about 570,000 distinct CDR3 sequences; about 25% were seen once. Sample: blood. The receptors were sampled from a woman in her seventies in good health.

The chain has TRBV6-5 and TRBJ1-3; 10 positions match TRBD1. Germline V lookup: CDR1 MNHEY, CDR2 SVGAGI. This CDR3 comprises 20 residues. V lost 2 bases to trimming and J lost 1 base; unmatched junction nucleotides: 14. The CDR3 sequence: CASSYKPPGQGTWSGNTIYF. The CDR3 region has the DNA TGTGCCAGCAGTTACAAACCGCCGGGACAGGGGACATGGTCTGGAAACACCATATATTTT.

The V and J genes are TRBV6-1 and TRBJ2-7; no firm D call. Trimming left V 10 bases short and J 1 base short, with 14 bases between. This CDR3 has 13 residues. Germline assignment: CDR1 MNHNS and CDR2 SASEGT. The CDR3 DNA reads as TGTGCCATTCTTACAGATCATTCCTACGAGCAGTACTTC. Translation: CAILTDHSYEQYF.

The rearrangement uses TRBV12-3 or TRBV12-4 and TRBJ2-6, with unresolved D. The CDR3 is 13 residues long. The ends were cut back, 7 bases at V and 0 bases at J, with 4 bases in the middle. CDR3 region: CASTLSGANVLTF. CDR3 DNA sequence: TGTGCCAGCACTCTCTCTGGGGCCAACGTCCTGACTTTC.

To note about this clonotype: A clone one base away is much larger, so this may be a read error. The chain couples TRBV5-1 to TRBJ1-2; D is perhaps TRBD1 (6 bases). This CDR3 comprises 14 residues. CDR1 and CDR2 (germline): SGHRS, YFSETQ. CDR3 nucleotide sequence: TGCACCAGCAGCGTCTTACAGCCAGGGGCCGGCTACACCTTC. This translates into CTSSVLQPGAGYTF.

The gene calls are TRBV12-3 or TRBV12-4 and TRBJ2-5, with D perhaps being TRBD1 or TRBD2 (6 bases each). The tail of the sequence fits TRBJ2-7 better, so the J call may be wrong. The CDR3 is made up of 13 amino acids. For the CDR3, the DNA is TGTGCCAGCAGTTATGACAGGAGGGCCGAGCAGTACTTC. This translates into CASSYDRRAEQYF.

The chain is built from TRBV5-1 and TRBJ2-3, with 10 positions matching TRBD2. J gave up 5 bases and V 0 bases, and 9 bases lay outside the gene matches. This CDR3 comprises 17 residues. Germline lookup yields CDR1 SGHRS and CDR2 YFSETQ. The CDR3 reads CASSLAALAGARDTQYF. The CDR3 DNA reads TGCGCCAGCAGCTTGGCAGCCCTAGCGGGGGCTCGAGATACGCAGTATTTT. Looking up the rest from reference TRBV5-1 and TRBJ2-3 gives the full variable domain: KAGVTQTPRYLIKTRGQQVTLSCSPISGHRSVSWYQQTPGQGLQFLFEYFSETQRNKGNFPGRFSGRQFSNSRSEMNVSTLELGDSALYLCASSLAALAGARDTQYFGPGTRLTVL.

The chain couples TRBV12-3 or TRBV12-4 to TRBJ1-1; D possibly corresponds to TRBD1 (5 bases). V was cut by 6 bases and J by 6 bases, with 14 bases left in between. The CDR3 runs to 13 residues. This CDR3 reads CASRAKGTSEAFF. The CDR3 nucleotides read TGTGCCAGCAGGGCGAAGGGGACGTCTGAAGCTTTCTTT.

This clonotype was seen more than once but under ten times. The gene calls are TRBV6-2 or TRBV6-3 and TRBJ2-1, with D uncertain. The CDR3 spans 14 residues. Between the trimmed V and J ends, which lost 6 bases and 7 bases, there was a span of 16 bases. Germline CDR1 MNHEY, CDR2 SVGEGT. This CDR3 reads CASSAPRPTNEQFF. The CDR3 nucleotides read TGTGCCAGCAGCGCGCCTCGGCCGACGAATGAGCAGTTCTTC.

The chain links TRBV2 to TRBJ2-2; no reliable D call. CDR1 is SNHLY, CDR2 FYNNEI, per germline. The CDR3 length is 12 residues. Trimming took off 6 bases at V and 2 bases at J, with 4 bases between the two ends. CDR3 DNA sequence: TGTGCCAGCAGGTTTAACACCGGGGAGCTGTTTTTT. Residues: CASRFNTGELFF.

A few counts support this clonotype. The J gene is TRBJ2-7, the V gene TRBV2; maybe TRBD1 (6 bases). CDR3 length: 14 amino acids. Deletions cut 5 bases from V and 3 bases from J, with 14 bases between. Germline V gene sequence: CDR1 SNHLY, CDR2 FYNNEI. The CDR3 nucleotides read TGTGCCAGCAGTTTACAGGGTGGGTTCTACGAGCAGTACTTC. Its translation: CASSLQGGFYEQYF.

V usage is TRBV4-2 and J usage is TRBJ1-1; TRBD1 aligns across 8 bases. V dropped 4 bases and J dropped 4; count of bases not matched to a gene: 5. This CDR3 comprises 14 residues. Germline V gene lookup returns CDR1 LGHNA and CDR2 YNFKEQ. The CDR3 DNA sequence: TGTGCCAGCAGCCCCCACACAGGGGGCACTGAAGCTTTCTTT. Protein sequence: CASSPHTGGTEAFF.

The table lists this clonotype with a few counts. The V gene is TRBV29-1, the J gene TRBJ2-1, with D possibly matching TRBD1 (5 bases). Trimming shortened V by 3 bases and J by 8 bases, and 11 bases separated the two germline ends. Looked up from germline, CDR1 is SQVTM and CDR2 is ANQGSEA. The length of the CDR3 is 12 residues. CDR3 protein: CSVDRRAHEQFF. CDR3 DNA sequence: TGCAGCGTTGATCGCAGGGCGCATGAGCAGTTCTTC.

The rearrangement joins TRBV7-9 to TRBJ2-5; D is undetermined. The V end was cut by 6 bases, the J end by 3 bases, with 17 bases between. Germline CDR1 is SEHNR and CDR2 is FQNEAQ (reference sequence). CDR3 length equals 15 residues. The CDR3: CASSPILATEETQYF. The CDR3 DNA reads TGTGCCAGCAGTCCAATTTTGGCTACAGAAGAGACCCAGTACTTC.

This clonotype appeared a few times. V and J are TRBV5-1 and TRBJ2-7; D is possibly TRBD1 or TRBD2 (5 bases each). The CDR3 is 15 amino acids. V was pared by 1 base and J by 3 bases, with 14 bases between. CDR1 is SGHRS and CDR2 is YFSETQ in the germline V gene. CDR3 coding DNA: TGCGCCAGCAGCTTGACGGGGCAGGGTGACTACGAGCAGTACTTC. Its protein is CASSLTGQGDYEQYF.